The 14 T cell receptor beta chains below all came from one sample that was sequenced in a study of a mutant IDH1 vaccine in newly diagnosed glioma. Time point: week 11, during vaccination. Topical imiquimod was applied with each vaccine dose, which held 300 ug of mutant IDH1 20-mer peptide. No antigen has been assigned to these receptors. Sequencing was performed with immunoSEQ multiplex PCR; in TCRdb, only in-frame clones are kept and a portion is missing. The table has 95,000 to 120,000 clones, under 90% seen once; the top ten hold 0.5% to 0.65%. The sample in question was PBMCs, obtained from a glioma patient whose treatment included an IDH1 peptide vaccine. These receptors were collected from a woman aged 45-65 years with glioma.

The chain recombines TRBV4-1 with TRBJ2-6, with D hard to call. V was pared by 0 bases and J by 5 bases, with 14 bases between. Germline CDR1 reads MGHRA; CDR2 reads YSYEKL. The CDR3 spans 17 residues. This chain's CDR3 is CASSQDLNSNWANVLTF. CDR3 DNA: TGCGCCAGCAGCCAAGATCTCAACTCTAATTGGGCCAACGTCCTGACTTTC.

Details on this clone: Compared with germline, one end of the junction differs, possibly owing to a read error. The chain employs TRBV7-7 and TRBJ2-5; no clear D. This CDR3 region has 14 residues. Per the germline V gene, CDR1 is SSHAT and CDR2 is FNYEAQ (reference sequence). The CDR3 region is CASSPDILEETQYF. The CDR3 coding sequence is TGTGCTAGCAGCCCCGACATCCTCGAAGAGACCCAGTACTTC.

The chain is built from TRBV11-3 and TRBJ2-1, with TRBD2 identical over 10 bases. The germline V gene has CDR1 SGHNT and CDR2 YENEEA. J was trimmed by 4 bases and V by 1 base; bases with no gene match: 1. The CDR3 loop spans 15 amino acids. The chain's CDR3 is CASSLGLAGYNEQFF. In DNA, the CDR3 is TGTGCCAGCAGCTTAGGACTAGCGGGTTACAATGAGCAGTTCTTC.

In its sample, this clone was seen once. CDR3 region: CASSPPRTGTRVYEQYF. CDR3 nucleotide sequence: TGTGCCAGCTCACCACCCAGGACAGGGACAAGGGTCTACGAGCAGTACTTC. The genes are TRBV18 and TRBJ2-7; 8 positions match TRBD1. CDR3 length: 17 amino acids. V lost 0 bases to trimming and J lost 3 bases; unmatched junction nucleotides: 10. The germline V gene encodes CDR1 KGHSH and CDR2 LQKENI.

This clone was seen only once. The rearrangement uses TRBV5-4 and TRBJ2-3, with a weak D call TRBD1 (6 bases). The CDR3 is 14 amino acids. The V gene lost 0 bases and the J gene lost 4 bases, with 9 bases spanning the gap. The germline gives CDR1 SGHNT, CDR2 YYREEE (reference sequence). This CDR3 reads CASSLEGDADTQYF. DNA of the CDR3: TGTGCCAGCAGCTTGGAGGGGGATGCAGATACGCAGTATTTT.

The CDR3 bases are TGTGCCAGCAGCTTGCAGGGGTATAATTCACCCCTCCACTTT. This encodes CASSLQGYNSPLHF. This chain links TRBV5-6 with TRBJ1-6, with D possibly being TRBD1 (6 bases). The germline CDR1 and CDR2 sequences are SGHDT and YYEEEE. V was cut by 1 base and J by 4 bases, with 6 bases left in between. CDR3 length equals 14 residues.

The J gene is TRBJ2-5, the V gene TRBV5-6, with TRBD1 matching over 8 bases. The ends lost 4 bases at V and 5 bases at J; junction bases unmatched: 4. This CDR3 is 13 amino acids long. Germline V lookup: CDR1 SGHDT, CDR2 YYEEEE. CDR3 in DNA: TGTGCCAGCAGCCGGACAGGGAGGGAGACCCAGTACTTC. As protein: CASSRTGRETQYF.

This chain connects TRBV5-4 to TRBJ2-5; D unclear. Between the trimmed V and J ends, which lost 3 bases and 0 bases, there was a span of 12 bases. CDR1 is SGHNT and CDR2 is YYREEE in the germline V gene (reference sequence). This CDR3 has 15 amino acids. CDR3 in amino acids: CASSSKTRYQETQYF. The CDR3 nucleotides read TGTGCCAGCAGCTCAAAGACCAGGTACCAAGAGACCCAGTACTTC.

The chain links TRBV30 to TRBJ2-1; weak D call: TRBD1 (6 bases). The ends were cut back, 4 bases at V and 0 bases at J, with 13 bases in the middle. Germline loops: CDR1 GTSNPN, CDR2 SVGIG (reference sequence). This CDR3 is built from 15 residues. The CDR3 is CAWIQGRSSYNEQFF. The CDR3 region has the DNA TGTGCCTGGATCCAGGGGCGAAGCTCCTACAATGAGCAGTTCTTC.

The chain is built from TRBV7-9 and TRBJ2-7; TRBD2 is a possible D gene (6 bases). V lost 9 bases and J lost 2, with 11 bases in between. The CDR3 is made up of 12 amino acids. From germline, CDR1 is SEHNR and CDR2 FQNEAQ (reference sequence). The CDR3 protein is CASSGRTYEQYF. The CDR3 nucleotides read TGTGCCAGTAGCGGCAGGACCTACGAGCAGTACTTC.

This clone showed up just once. The V gene is TRBV11-3, the J gene TRBJ2-3; perhaps TRBD2 as D (6 bases). This CDR3 is 13 amino acids long. V shed 3 bases and J shed 4 bases, with 8 bases lying between them. Germline-derived CDR1 and CDR2 are SGHNT and YENEEA. The chain's CDR3 is CASSFGEADTQYF. CDR3 bases: TGTGCCAGCAGCTTCGGGGAGGCAGATACGCAGTATTTT.

CDR3 amino acids: CASSQAESGNEQYF. CDR3 DNA sequence: TGTGCCAGCAGCCAAGCGGAAAGCGGAAACGAGCAGTACTTC. The chain combines TRBV4-2 with TRBJ2-7; a weak D match, TRBD2 (5 bases). There are 14 residues in the CDR3. Germline loops: CDR1 LGHNA, CDR2 YNFKEQ. The V and J ends lost 1 base and 5 bases respectively, with 12 bases between them.

This clone occurred a few times. This rearrangement joins TRBV2 to TRBJ1-5; TRBD1 matches at 8 bases. The germline V gene encodes CDR1 SNHLY and CDR2 FYNNEI. CDR3 length: 16 residues. J lost 5 bases, V lost 2 bases, and 8 bases had no gene match. The CDR3 region is CASSETWQGADQPQHF. In nucleotides, the CDR3 is TGTGCCAGCAGTGAAACGTGGCAGGGGGCAGATCAGCCCCAGCATTTT.

The V and J genes are TRBV11-2 and TRBJ1-2, with no clear D. This CDR3 is 14 amino acids long. Trimming took 2 bases from V and 4 from J, leaving 11 bases between them. Germline-derived CDR1 and CDR2 are SGHAT and FQNNGV. CDR3 sequence: CASSLSGVSYGYTF. CDR3 DNA sequence: TGTGCCAGCAGCTTATCCGGGGTTAGCTATGGCTACACCTTC.